The 20 T cell receptor beta chains below were found in one sample sequenced in a study of identical twins. TCRdb re-called the 5' RACE reads with MiXCR, one entry per CDR3 protein. Of 1.5 million to 2 million distinct CDR3 sequences in the sample, 32% are singletons; the top ten hold approximately 0.25%. The sample comprised cord blood. These receptors all come from a newborn girl in good health.

The CDR3, as DNA: TGCAGTGCTTATCAACAGGGGCAGGGCTACGAGCAGTACTTC. This sequence encodes CSAYQQGQGYEQYF. The rearrangement joins TRBV20-1 to TRBJ2-7, with TRBD1 identical over 7 bases. Per germline, CDR1 DFQATT and CDR2 SNEGSKA (reference sequence). The length of the CDR3 is 14 residues. V lost 5 bases to trimming and J lost 3 bases; unmatched junction nucleotides: 10.

In its sample, this clonotype was seen a few times. This chain joins TRBV11-2 and TRBJ2-1; 9 bases fit TRBD2. CDR1 is SGHAT and CDR2 is FQNNGV in the germline V gene. This CDR3 contains 17 residues. Trimming at V came to 4 bases and at J to 4 bases, leaving 11 bases not matched to a gene. The CDR3 loop reads CASSSLAQTSGYNEQFF. CDR3 bases: TGTGCCAGCAGCTCCCTCGCCCAGACTAGCGGTTACAATGAGCAGTTCTTC.

This clonotype has just a few counts. V gene TRBV20-1 combines with J gene TRBJ2-7; 8 bases are shared with TRBD1. This CDR3 region has 16 residues. From germline, CDR1 is DFQATT and CDR2 SNEGSKA (reference sequence). V gave up 0 bases and J gave up 0 bases; unmatched junction bases: 7. The CDR3 region is CSARDNGQGLSYEQYF. CDR3 sequence (DNA): TGCAGTGCTAGAGATAACGGACAGGGCCTCTCCTACGAGCAGTACTTC.

The chain combines TRBV18 with TRBJ1-1, with D unresolved. Germline lookup yields CDR1 KGHSH and CDR2 LQKENI. The CDR3 is 14 amino acids. V was trimmed by 5 bases and J by 3 bases, leaving 13 bases between them. CDR3 DNA sequence: TGTGCCAGCTCAGGGTCTGTCCCGGACACTGAAGCTTTCTTT. It codes for CASSGSVPDTEAFF.

V gene TRBV5-1 combines with J gene TRBJ2-1; 9 nucleotides match TRBD2. The J call may be mistaken, given a closer DNA end match to TRBJ2-7. Germline CDR1 and CDR2: SGHRS and YFSETQ. This CDR3 contains 15 residues. DNA for the CDR3: TGCGCCAGCGCGCCAGGGACTAGCTCCTACAATGAGCAGTACTTC. Protein sequence: CASAPGTSSYNEQYF.

This clonotype appeared a few times. The chain uses TRBV20-1 and TRBJ2-5, with D unclear. Germline V gives CDR1 DFQATT, CDR2 SNEGSKA (reference sequence). V was shortened by 4 bases and J by 5 bases, with 17 bases between the two germline ends. The CDR3 is 14 amino acids. The DNA of the CDR3 is TGCAGTGCTACGAGACTTCTCGGAGTGGAGACCCAGTACTTC. Translated, it gives CSATRLLGVETQYF.

J is TRBJ1-2 and V is TRBV5-1; D call uncertain. This CDR3 comprises 15 residues. The V and J ends lost 2 bases and 2 bases respectively, with 13 bases between them. The germline V gene has CDR1 SGHRS and CDR2 YFSETQ. CDR3 loop: CASSFSGSENYGYTF. The CDR3 DNA is TGCGCCAGCAGCTTTAGTGGGTCCGAAAACTATGGCTACACCTTC.

V is TRBV20-1 and J is TRBJ2-7; no definite D call. V lost 0 bases and J 0 bases, leaving 12 bases between the germline ends. This CDR3 is 15 amino acids long. In germline, CDR1 is DFQATT, CDR2 SNEGSKA (reference sequence). As DNA, the CDR3 is TGCAGTGCTAGAGATCTCTCACAGTTCTCCTACGAGCAGTACTTC. This gives the protein CSARDLSQFSYEQYF.

This clonotype was recorded a few times. V is TRBV7-8 and J is TRBJ2-1, with D possibly being TRBD2 (6 bases). The CDR3 consists of 15 residues. With 4 bases removed from V and 0 bases from J, the gap between germline ends came to 10 bases. CDR1 SGHVS and CDR2 FQNEAQ come from the germline V gene. The CDR3, as DNA: TGTGCCAGCAGCTCGACTAGAACCTCCTACAATGAGCAGTTCTTC. Translation gives CASSSTRTSYNEQFF.

This clonotype was seen only a few times. This rearrangement joins TRBV2 to TRBJ2-3; 9 nucleotides align to TRBD2. The ends lost 6 bases at V and 1 base at J; junction bases unmatched: 5. Germline CDR1 reads SNHLY; CDR2 reads FYNNEI. This CDR3 has 15 residues. The CDR3 here is CASRALAGGTDTQYF. CDR3 DNA: TGTGCCAGCAGGGCCTTAGCGGGAGGCACAGATACGCAGTATTTT. Combining the CDR3 with reference TRBV2 and TRBJ2-3 gives the whole variable domain EPEVTQTPSHQVTQMGQEVILRCVPISNHLYFYWYRQILGQKVEFLVSFYNNEISEKSEIFDDQFSVERPDGSNFTLKIRSTKLEDSAMYFCASRALAGGTDTQYFGPGTRLTVL.

This clonotype showed up just a few times. J is TRBJ1-4 and V is TRBV9; 12 bases fit TRBD1. CDR3 size: 18 residues. CDR1 and CDR2 from the germline V gene are SGDLS and YYNGEE. V gave up 0 bases and J gave up 8 bases; unmatched junction bases: 11. The CDR3: CASSVVVWDRGHREKLFF. CDR3 nucleotides: TGTGCCAGCAGCGTAGTAGTTTGGGACAGGGGGCATAGGGAAAAACTGTTTTTT.

The rearrangement joins TRBV5-1 to TRBJ2-7; 8 positions agree with TRBD2. J lost 7 bases, V lost 0 bases, and 12 bases had no gene match. The CDR3 length is 16 residues. Germline-derived CDR1 and CDR2 are SGHRS and YFSETQ. CDR3 residues: CASSLAVQRGSNEQYF. Here the CDR3 DNA reads TGCGCCAGCAGCTTGGCCGTCCAGCGGGGGTCCAATGAGCAGTACTTC.

This clonotype was detected a few times. The chain employs TRBV11-1 and TRBJ1-1, with D possibly TRBD1 on 6 matching bases. Between the trimmed V and J ends, which lost 5 bases and 4 bases, there was a span of 17 bases. Germline CDR1 is SGHAT and CDR2 is FQDESV (reference sequence). This CDR3 contains 15 residues. The CDR3 reads CASSRPFGGATEAFF. For the CDR3, the DNA is TGTGCCAGCAGCCGACCCTTTGGGGGGGCCACTGAAGCTTTCTTT.

The V call is TRBV20-1, the J call TRBJ1-1, with a tentative D call TRBD1 (5 bases). The CDR3 covers 14 residues. V shed 1 base and J shed 0 bases, with 9 bases lying between them. CDR1 DFQATT and CDR2 SNEGSKA come from the germline V gene (reference sequence). The CDR3 sequence: CSARAGHMNTEAFF. The CDR3, as DNA: TGCAGTGCTAGAGCGGGGCACATGAACACTGAAGCTTTCTTT.

This clonotype was observed a handful of times. This sequence joins TRBV7-2 and TRBJ1-2, with 10 positions matching TRBD1. The CDR3 extends over 15 amino acids. Trimming took 1 base from V and 3 from J; bases not matched to a gene: 2. The V gene's germline CDR1 is SGHTA and CDR2 FQGNSA. CDR3 in DNA: TGTGCCAGCAGCTTAGACGGGACAGGGGACTATGGCTACACCTTC. It specifies CASSLDGTGDYGYTF.

The gene calls are TRBV6-5 and TRBJ1-5, with TRBD1 identical over 9 bases. The CDR3 loop spans 14 amino acids. Germline V lookup: CDR1 MNHEY, CDR2 SVGAGI. The V segment lost 5 bases and the J segment 6 bases; nucleotides outside the gene matches: 5. CDR3 nucleotide sequence: TGTGCCAGCAGTGGACAGGGGCCTAGTCAGCCCCAGCATTTT. It specifies CASSGQGPSQPQHF.

This clonotype was counted many times. The rearrangement joins TRBV6-5 to TRBJ2-3; D might be TRBD2 (5 bases). Trimming shortened V by 0 bases and J by 3 bases, and 25 bases separated the two germline ends. This CDR3 contains 20 residues. The V gene's germline CDR1 is MNHEY and CDR2 SVGAGI. The CDR3 DNA reads as TGTGCCAGCAGTTACTCGATAGGGAAGAGGGTCACCTGGGGTACAGATACGCAGTATTTT. Residues: CASSYSIGKRVTWGTDTQYF.

This clonotype was counted only a few times. The V gene is TRBV4-1, the J gene TRBJ2-1; D might be TRBD1 (6 bases). Trimming took 1 base from V and 3 from J, leaving 13 bases between them. This CDR3 has 16 residues. Germline CDR1 and CDR2: MGHRA and YSYEKL. The CDR3 region is CASSQAQQGNYNEQFF. CDR3 in DNA: TGCGCCAGCAGCCAAGCCCAACAGGGTAACTACAATGAGCAGTTCTTC.

This sequence joins TRBV5-6 and TRBJ1-2, with 8 bases aligning to TRBD1. The J segment lost 5 bases and the V segment lost 0 bases, leaving 9 bases of the junction unmatched. CDR3 length: 16 residues. The germline CDR1 and CDR2 sequences are SGHDT and YYEEEE. DNA of the CDR3: TGTGCCAGCAGCTTGGCCCCCCGGACAGGGCGTTATGGCTACACCTTC. Protein product: CASSLAPRTGRYGYTF. Using reference TRBV5-6 and TRBJ1-2 for the parts outside the CDR3, the full variable domain is DAGVTQSPTHLIKTRGQQVTLRCSPKSGHDTVSWYQQALGQGPQFIFQYYEEEERQRGNFPDRFSGHQFPNYSSELNVNALLLGDSALYLCASSLAPRTGRYGYTFGSGTRLTVV.

In its sample, this clonotype was seen many times. The chain employs TRBV11-2 and TRBJ2-7; unclear D gene. This CDR3 contains 15 residues. Trimming took off 1 base at V and 4 bases at J, with 14 bases between the two ends. Germline V gene lookup returns CDR1 SGHAT and CDR2 FQNNGV. This CDR3 reads CASSLVRRVLYEQYF. The CDR3 DNA is TGTGCCAGCAGCTTAGTCCGTCGGGTATTGTACGAGCAGTACTTC.